What follows describes a single T cell receptor (beta chain). This entry comes from a study of blood T cell repertoires in COVID-19. On the study more broadly: From the United States, Italy and Spain came samples of acute and convalescent COVID-19. T cells, B-cell-depleted T cells, or PBMCs supplied cDNA or gDNA.

Germline assignment: CDR1 SEHNR and CDR2 FQNEAQ (reference sequence). V was cut by 3 bases and J by 6 bases, with 5 bases left in between. CDR3 length: 11 amino acids. The authors' processing: Amplified reference gene primers provided the basis for estimating nucleated cell counts. Libraries were prepared by immunoSEQ multiplex PCR; TCRdb keeps only in-frame clonotypes and omits some of them. V and J calls and clone size are given by that table; D and trimming were obtained from the DNA. The top ten clones hold about 6.6% of a sample with some 87,000 clones, 85% to 95% of them seen once. The source material was peripheral blood. The receptor was isolated from a woman aged 60 to 75 with active COVID-19. The V and J genes are TRBV7-9 and TRBJ1-2; D is unclear. CDR3 coding DNA: TGTGCCAGCAGCTTGACTCATGGCTACACCTTC. Amino acid sequence: CASSLTHGYTF. Looking up the rest from reference TRBV7-9 and TRBJ1-2 gives the full variable domain: DTGVSQNPRHKITKRGQNVTFRCDPISEHNRLYWYRQTLGQGPEFLTYFQNEAQLEKSRLLSDRFSAERPKGSFSTLEIQRTEQGDSAMYLCASSLTHGYTFGSGTRLTVV.